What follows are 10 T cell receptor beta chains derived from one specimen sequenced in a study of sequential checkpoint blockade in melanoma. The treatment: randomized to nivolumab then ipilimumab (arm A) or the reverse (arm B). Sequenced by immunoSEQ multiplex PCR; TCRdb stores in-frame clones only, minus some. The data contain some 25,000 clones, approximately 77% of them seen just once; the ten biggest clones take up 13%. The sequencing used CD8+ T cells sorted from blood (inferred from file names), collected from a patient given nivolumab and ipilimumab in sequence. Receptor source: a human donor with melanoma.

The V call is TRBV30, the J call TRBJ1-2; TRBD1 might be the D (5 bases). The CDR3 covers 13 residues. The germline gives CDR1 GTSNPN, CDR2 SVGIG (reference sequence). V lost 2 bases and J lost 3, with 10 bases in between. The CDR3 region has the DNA TGTGCCTGGAGTCCTGACAGTGACTATGGCTACACCTTC. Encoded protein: CAWSPDSDYGYTF.

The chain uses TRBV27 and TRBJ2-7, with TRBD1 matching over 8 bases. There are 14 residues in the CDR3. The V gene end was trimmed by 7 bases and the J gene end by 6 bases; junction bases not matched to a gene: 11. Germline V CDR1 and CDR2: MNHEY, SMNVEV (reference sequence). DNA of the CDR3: TGTGCCAGCACCACAGGGGGGTGGTCTCGCGAGCAGTACTTC. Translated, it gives CASTTGGWSREQYF.

The CDR3 bases are TGTGCCAGCAGCTTGGGTGGGACATCCGGACCCCCCGAGCAGTTCTTC. Residues: CASSLGGTSGPPEQFF. The V gene is TRBV7-9, the J gene TRBJ2-1; maybe TRBD1 (6 bases). The V end was cut by 3 bases, the J end by 10 bases, with 22 bases between. The CDR3 length is 16 residues. CDR1 SEHNR and CDR2 FQNEAQ come from the germline V gene (reference sequence).

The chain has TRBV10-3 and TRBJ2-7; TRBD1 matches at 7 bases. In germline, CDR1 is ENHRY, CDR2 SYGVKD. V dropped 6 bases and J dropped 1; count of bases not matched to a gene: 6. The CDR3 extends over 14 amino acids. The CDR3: CAISLSGGSYEQYF. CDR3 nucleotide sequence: TGTGCCATCAGCCTATCAGGGGGTTCCTACGAGCAGTACTTC.

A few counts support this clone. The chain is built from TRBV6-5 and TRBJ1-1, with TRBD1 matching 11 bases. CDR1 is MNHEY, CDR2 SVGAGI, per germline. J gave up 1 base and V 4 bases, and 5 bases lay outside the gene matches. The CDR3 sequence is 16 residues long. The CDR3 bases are TGTGCCAGCAGTTTCCGGGACAGGGGGTGGAACACTGAAGCTTTCTTT. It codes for CASSFRDRGWNTEAFF.

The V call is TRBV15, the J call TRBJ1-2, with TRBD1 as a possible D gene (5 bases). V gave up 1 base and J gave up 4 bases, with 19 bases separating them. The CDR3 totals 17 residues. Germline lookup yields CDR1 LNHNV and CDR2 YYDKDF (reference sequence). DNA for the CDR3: TGTGCCACCAGCAGAGGCCGAAATCGGGGGAAAGGCTATGGCTACACCTTC. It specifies CATSRGRNRGKGYGYTF.

CDR3 region: CASSLWRGGQTYEQYF. DNA for the CDR3: TGTGCCAGCAGCTTGTGGAGAGGGGGACAAACCTACGAGCAGTACTTC. The rearrangement joins TRBV5-6 to TRBJ2-7; D is possibly TRBD1 (6 bases). Germline V CDR1 and CDR2: SGHDT, YYEEEE. CDR3 length: 16 residues. V lost 1 base and J lost 2, with 16 bases in between.

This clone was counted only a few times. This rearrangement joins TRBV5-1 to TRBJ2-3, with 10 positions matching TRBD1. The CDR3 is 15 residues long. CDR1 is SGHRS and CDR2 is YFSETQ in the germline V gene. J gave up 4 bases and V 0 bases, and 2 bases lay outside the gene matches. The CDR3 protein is CASSLETGGPDTQYF. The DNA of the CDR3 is TGCGCCAGCAGCTTGGAGACAGGGGGCCCAGATACGCAGTATTTT.

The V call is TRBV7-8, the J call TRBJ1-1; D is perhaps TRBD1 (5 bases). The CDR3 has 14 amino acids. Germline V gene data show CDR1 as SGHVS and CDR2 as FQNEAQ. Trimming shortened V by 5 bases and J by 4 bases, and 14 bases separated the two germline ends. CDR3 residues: CASSLGEGVTEAFF. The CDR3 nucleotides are TGTGCCAGCAGCCTGGGGGAGGGCGTCACTGAAGCTTTCTTT.

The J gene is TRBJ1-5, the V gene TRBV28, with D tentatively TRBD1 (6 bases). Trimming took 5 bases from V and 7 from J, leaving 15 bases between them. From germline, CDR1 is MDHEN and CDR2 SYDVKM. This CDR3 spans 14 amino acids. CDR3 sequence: CASSPGQSQQPQHF. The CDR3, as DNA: TGTGCCAGCAGTCCGGGACAAAGCCAACAGCCCCAGCATTTT.